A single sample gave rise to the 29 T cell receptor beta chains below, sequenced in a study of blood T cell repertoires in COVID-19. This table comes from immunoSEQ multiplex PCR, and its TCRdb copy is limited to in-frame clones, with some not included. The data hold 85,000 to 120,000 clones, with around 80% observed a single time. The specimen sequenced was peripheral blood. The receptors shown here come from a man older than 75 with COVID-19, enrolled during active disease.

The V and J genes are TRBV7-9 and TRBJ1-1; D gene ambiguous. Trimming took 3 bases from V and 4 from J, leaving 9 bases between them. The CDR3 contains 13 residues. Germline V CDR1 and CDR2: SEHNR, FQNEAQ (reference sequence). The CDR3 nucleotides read TGTGCCAGCAGCTTGGGCCTGAGCACTGAAGCTTTCTTT. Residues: CASSLGLSTEAFF.

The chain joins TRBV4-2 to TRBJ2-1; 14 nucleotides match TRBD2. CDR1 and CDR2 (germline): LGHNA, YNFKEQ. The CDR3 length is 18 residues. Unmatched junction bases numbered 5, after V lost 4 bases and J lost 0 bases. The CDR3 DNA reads TGTGCCAGCAGCCGCCTCGGGACTAGCGGGAGCTCCTACAATGAGCAGTTCTTC. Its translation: CASSRLGTSGSSYNEQFF.

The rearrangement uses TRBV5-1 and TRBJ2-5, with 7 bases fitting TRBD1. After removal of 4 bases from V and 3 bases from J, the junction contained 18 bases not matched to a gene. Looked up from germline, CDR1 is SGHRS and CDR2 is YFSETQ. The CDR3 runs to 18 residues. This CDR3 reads CASSKQLPTGRAKETQYF. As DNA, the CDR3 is TGCGCCAGCAGCAAGCAGCTACCGACAGGGCGGGCGAAAGAGACCCAGTACTTC. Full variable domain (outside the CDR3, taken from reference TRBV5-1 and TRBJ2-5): KAGVTQTPRYLIKTRGQQVTLSCSPISGHRSVSWYQQTPGQGLQFLFEYFSETQRNKGNFPGRFSGRQFSNSRSEMNVSTLELGDSALYLCASSKQLPTGRAKETQYFGPGTRLLVL.

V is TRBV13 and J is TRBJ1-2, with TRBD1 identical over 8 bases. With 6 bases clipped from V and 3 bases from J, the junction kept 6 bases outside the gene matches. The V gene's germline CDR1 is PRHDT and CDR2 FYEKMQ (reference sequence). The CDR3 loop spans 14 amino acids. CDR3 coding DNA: TGTGCCAGCAGTCTAGACAGGGGAGACTATGGCTACACCTTC. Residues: CASSLDRGDYGYTF.

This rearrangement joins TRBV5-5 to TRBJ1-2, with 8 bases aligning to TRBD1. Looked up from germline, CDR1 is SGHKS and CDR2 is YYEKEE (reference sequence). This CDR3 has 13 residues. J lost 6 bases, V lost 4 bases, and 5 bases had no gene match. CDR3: CASSRTTGDGYTF. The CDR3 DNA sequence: TGTGCCAGCAGCCGAACGACAGGGGATGGCTACACCTTC.

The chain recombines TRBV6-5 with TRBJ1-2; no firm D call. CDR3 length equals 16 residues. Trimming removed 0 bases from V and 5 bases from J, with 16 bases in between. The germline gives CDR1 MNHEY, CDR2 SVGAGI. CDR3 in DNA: TGTGCCAGCAGTTACTCGATAAGCCTCAAGCGGTATGGCTACACCTTC. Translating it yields CASSYSISLKRYGYTF.

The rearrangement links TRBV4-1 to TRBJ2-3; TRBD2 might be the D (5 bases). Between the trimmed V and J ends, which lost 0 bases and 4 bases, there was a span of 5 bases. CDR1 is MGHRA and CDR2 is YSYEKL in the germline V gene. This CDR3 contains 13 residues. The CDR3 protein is CASSQDGADTQYF. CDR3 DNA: TGCGCCAGCAGCCAAGACGGGGCAGATACGCAGTATTTT.

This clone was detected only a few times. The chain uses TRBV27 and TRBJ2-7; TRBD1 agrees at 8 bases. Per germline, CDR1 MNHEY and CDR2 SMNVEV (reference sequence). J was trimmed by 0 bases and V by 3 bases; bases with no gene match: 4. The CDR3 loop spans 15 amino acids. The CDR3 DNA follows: TGTGCCAGCAGTTTCGACAGGGGCCACTCCTACGAGCAGTACTTC. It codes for CASSFDRGHSYEQYF.

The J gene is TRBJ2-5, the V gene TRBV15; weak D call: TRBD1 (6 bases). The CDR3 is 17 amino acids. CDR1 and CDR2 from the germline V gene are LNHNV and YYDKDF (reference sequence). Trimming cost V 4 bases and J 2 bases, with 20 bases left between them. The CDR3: CATSTLGALPQQETQYF. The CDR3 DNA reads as TGTGCCACCAGCACGTTGGGGGCGCTGCCTCAGCAAGAGACCCAGTACTTC.

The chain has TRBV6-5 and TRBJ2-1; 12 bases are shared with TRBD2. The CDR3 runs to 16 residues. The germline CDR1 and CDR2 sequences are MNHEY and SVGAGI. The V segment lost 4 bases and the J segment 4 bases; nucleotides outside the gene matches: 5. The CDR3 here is CASSWTSGNAYNEQFF. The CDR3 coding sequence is TGTGCCAGCAGTTGGACTAGCGGGAACGCTTACAATGAGCAGTTCTTC.

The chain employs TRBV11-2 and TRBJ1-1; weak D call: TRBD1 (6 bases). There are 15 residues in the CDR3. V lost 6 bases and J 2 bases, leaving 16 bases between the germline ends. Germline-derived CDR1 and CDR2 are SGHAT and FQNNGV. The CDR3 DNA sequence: TGTGCCAGCAGTTTCGCAGGACAGAGAAACACTGAAGCTTTCTTT. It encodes CASSFAGQRNTEAFF.

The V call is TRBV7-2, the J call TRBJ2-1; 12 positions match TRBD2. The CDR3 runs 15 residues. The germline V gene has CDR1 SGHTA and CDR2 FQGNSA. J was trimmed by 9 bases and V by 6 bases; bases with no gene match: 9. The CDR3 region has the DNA TGTGCCAGCAGACGGACTAGCGGGATGGGGGGTGAGCAGTTCTTC. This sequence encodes CASRRTSGMGGEQFF.

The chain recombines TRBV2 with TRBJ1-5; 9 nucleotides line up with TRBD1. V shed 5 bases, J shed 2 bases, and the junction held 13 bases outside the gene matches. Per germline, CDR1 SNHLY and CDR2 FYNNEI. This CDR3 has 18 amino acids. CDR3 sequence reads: CASSFRGQGIFGNQPQHF. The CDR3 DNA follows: TGTGCCAGCAGTTTCAGGGGACAGGGAATTTTTGGCAATCAGCCCCAGCATTTT.

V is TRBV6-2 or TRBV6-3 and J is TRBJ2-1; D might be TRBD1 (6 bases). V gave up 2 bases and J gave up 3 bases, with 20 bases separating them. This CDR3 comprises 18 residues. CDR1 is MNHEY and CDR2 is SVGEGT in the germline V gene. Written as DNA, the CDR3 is TGTGCCAGCAGTTACGATGGGACAAGGGGGTGGTACTACAATGAGCAGTTCTTC. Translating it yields CASSYDGTRGWYYNEQFF.

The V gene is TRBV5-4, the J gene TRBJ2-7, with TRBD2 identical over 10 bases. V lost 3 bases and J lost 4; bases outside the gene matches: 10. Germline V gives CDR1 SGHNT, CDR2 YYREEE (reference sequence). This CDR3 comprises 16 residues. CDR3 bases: TGTGCCAGCAGCTCTCTCCCGGGACTAGCGCTTTACGAGCAGTACTTC. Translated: CASSSLPGLALYEQYF.

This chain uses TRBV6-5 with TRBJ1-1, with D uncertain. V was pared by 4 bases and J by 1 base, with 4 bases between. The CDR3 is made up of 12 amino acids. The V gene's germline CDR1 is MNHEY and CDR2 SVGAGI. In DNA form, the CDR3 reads TGTGCCAGCAGTTTTAGGAACACTGAAGCTTTCTTT. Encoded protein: CASSFRNTEAFF.

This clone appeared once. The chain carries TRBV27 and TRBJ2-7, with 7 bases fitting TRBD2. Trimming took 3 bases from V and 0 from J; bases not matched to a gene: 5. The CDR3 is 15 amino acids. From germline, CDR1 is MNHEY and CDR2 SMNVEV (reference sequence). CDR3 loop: CASSLAGDFSYEQYF. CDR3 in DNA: TGTGCCAGCAGTTTGGCGGGGGATTTCTCCTACGAGCAGTACTTC.

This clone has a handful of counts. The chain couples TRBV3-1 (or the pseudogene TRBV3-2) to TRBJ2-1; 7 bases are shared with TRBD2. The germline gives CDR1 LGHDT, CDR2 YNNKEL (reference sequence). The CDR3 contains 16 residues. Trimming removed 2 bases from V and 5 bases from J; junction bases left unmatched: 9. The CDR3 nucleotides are TGTGCCAGCAGCCAACCTTGGGGGAGCGGGAACAATGAGCAGTTCTTC. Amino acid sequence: CASSQPWGSGNNEQFF.

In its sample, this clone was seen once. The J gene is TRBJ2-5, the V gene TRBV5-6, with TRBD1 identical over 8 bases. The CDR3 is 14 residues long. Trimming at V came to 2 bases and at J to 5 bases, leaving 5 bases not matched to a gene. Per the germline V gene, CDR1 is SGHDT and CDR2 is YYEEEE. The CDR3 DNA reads TGTGCCAGCAGCTTCGGACAGGGCGGCGAGACCCAGTACTTC. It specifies CASSFGQGGETQYF. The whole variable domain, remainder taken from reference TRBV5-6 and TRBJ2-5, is DAGVTQSPTHLIKTRGQQVTLRCSPKSGHDTVSWYQQALGQGPQFIFQYYEEEERQRGNFPDRFSGHQFPNYSSELNVNALLLGDSALYLCASSFGQGGETQYFGPGTRLLVL.

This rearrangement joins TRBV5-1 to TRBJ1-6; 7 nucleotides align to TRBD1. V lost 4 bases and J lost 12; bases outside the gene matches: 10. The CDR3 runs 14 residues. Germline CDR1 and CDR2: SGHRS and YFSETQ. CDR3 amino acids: CASSPRQGRGPLHF. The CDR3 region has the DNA TGCGCCAGCAGCCCGCGACAGGGTCGGGGACCCCTCCACTTT.

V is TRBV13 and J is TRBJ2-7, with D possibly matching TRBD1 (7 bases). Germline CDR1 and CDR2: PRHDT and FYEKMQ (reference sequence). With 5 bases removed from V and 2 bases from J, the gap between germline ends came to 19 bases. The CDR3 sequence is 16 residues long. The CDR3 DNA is TGTGCCAGCAGCCTCGCGGGACAGCTTTCGACCTACGAGCAGTACTTC. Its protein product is CASSLAGQLSTYEQYF. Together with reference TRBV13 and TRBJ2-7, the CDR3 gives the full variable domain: AAGVIQSPRHLIKEKRETATLKCYPIPRHDTVYWYQQGPGQDPQFLISFYEKMQSDKGSIPDRFSAQQFSDYHSELNMSSLELGDSALYFCASSLAGQLSTYEQYFGPGTRLTVT.

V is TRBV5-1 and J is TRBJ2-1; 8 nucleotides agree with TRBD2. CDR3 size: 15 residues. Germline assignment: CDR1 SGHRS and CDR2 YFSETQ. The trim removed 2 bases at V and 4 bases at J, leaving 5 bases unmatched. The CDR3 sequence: CASSFQAGEYNEQFF. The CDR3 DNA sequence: TGCGCCAGCAGCTTCCAAGCGGGAGAGTACAATGAGCAGTTCTTC. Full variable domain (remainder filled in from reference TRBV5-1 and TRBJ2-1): KAGVTQTPRYLIKTRGQQVTLSCSPISGHRSVSWYQQTPGQGLQFLFEYFSETQRNKGNFPGRFSGRQFSNSRSEMNVSTLELGDSALYLCASSFQAGEYNEQFFGPGTRLTVL.

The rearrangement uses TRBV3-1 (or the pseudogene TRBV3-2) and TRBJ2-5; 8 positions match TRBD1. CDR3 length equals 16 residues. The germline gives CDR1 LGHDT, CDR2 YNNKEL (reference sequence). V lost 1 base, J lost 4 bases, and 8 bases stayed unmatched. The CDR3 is CASSQVARGLGETQYF. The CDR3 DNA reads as TGTGCCAGCAGCCAAGTGGCCAGGGGGCTTGGAGAGACCCAGTACTTC.

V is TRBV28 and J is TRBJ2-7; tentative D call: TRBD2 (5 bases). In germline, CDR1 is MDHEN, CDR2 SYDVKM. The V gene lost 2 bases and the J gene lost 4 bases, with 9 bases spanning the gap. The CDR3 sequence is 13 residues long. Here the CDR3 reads CASSLPRTYEQYF. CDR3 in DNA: TGTGCCAGCAGTTTACCCCGGACTTACGAGCAGTACTTC. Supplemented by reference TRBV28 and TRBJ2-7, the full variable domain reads DVKVTQSSRYLVKRTGEKVFLECVQDMDHENMFWYRQDPGLGLRLIYFSYDVKMKEKGDIPEGYSVSREKKERFSLILESASTNQTSMYLCASSLPRTYEQYFGPGTRLTVT.

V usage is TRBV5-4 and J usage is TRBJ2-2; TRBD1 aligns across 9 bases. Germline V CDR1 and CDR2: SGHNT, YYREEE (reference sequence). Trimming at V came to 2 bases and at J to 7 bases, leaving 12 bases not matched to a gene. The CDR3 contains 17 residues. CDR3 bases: TGTGCCAGCAGCTTTGCCAGACCCGGGACAGGGCACGGGGAGCTGTTTTTT. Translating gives CASSFARPGTGHGELFF. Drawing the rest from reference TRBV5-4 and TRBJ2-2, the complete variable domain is ETGVTQSPTHLIKTRGQQVTLRCSSQSGHNTVSWYQQALGQGPQFIFQYYREEENGRGNFPPRFSGLQFPNYSSELNVNALELDDSALYLCASSFARPGTGHGELFFGEGSRLTVL.

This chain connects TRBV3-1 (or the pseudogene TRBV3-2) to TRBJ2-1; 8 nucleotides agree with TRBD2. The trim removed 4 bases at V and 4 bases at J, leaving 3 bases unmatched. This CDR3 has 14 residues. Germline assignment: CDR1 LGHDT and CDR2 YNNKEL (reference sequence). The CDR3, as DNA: TGTGCCAGCAGCCGACAGCGGGGGTACAATGAGCAGTTCTTC. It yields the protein CASSRQRGYNEQFF.

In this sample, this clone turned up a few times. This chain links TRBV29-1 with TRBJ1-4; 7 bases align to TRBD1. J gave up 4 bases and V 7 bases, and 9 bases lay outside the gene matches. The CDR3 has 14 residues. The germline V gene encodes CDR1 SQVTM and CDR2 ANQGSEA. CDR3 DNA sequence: TGCAGCGCCGCTAGAGGGACAGTTAATGAAAAACTGTTTTTT. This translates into CSAARGTVNEKLFF. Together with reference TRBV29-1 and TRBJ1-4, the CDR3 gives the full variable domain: SAVISQKPSRDICQRGTSLTIQCQVDSQVTMMFWYRQQPGQSLTLIATANQGSEATYESGFVIDKFPISRPNLTFSTLTVSNMSPEDSSIYLCSAARGTVNEKLFFGSGTQLSVL.

CDR3 sequence reads: CATSDLSGGRYEQYF. The DNA for the CDR3 is TGTGCCACCAGTGATTTGTCAGGGGGCAGGTACGAGCAGTACTTC. V is TRBV24-1 and J is TRBJ2-7, with 8 bases lining up with TRBD1. This CDR3 has 15 amino acids. Germline CDR1 reads KGHDR; CDR2 reads SFDVKD. Trimming removed 0 bases from V and 4 bases from J; junction bases left unmatched: 4.

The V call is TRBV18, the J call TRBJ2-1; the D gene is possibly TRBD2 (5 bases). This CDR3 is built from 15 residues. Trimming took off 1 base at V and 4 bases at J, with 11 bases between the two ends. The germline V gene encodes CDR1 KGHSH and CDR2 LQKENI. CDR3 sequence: CASSPRGSQYNEQFF. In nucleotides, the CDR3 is TGTGCCAGCTCACCACGCGGGTCCCAGTACAATGAGCAGTTCTTC.